This entry is about one TCR beta chain. Its antigen is currently unknown. The primer mix had 60 Vbeta and 13 Jbeta primers. Some clones are missing from TCRdb's copy, which holds only in-frame ones; the method was immunoSEQ multiplex PCR. Among around 220,000 clones listed, roughly four fifths were seen once. CDR3 length equals 17 residues. Unmatched junction bases numbered 12, after V lost 5 bases and J lost 4 bases. Germline V CDR1 and CDR2: MDHEN, SYDVKM. This specimen comes from a study of cytomegalovirus exposure and HLA in healthy donors. General study findings and limits: Specificity for CMV antigens was confirmed in vitro for a few of the CMV-associated chains. One variant, a missense change in DCLRE1C, was linked in a later analysis to TCR beta V- and J-gene trimming.

This receptor was taken from a girl aged 10 to 17 in good health and CMV-seronegative. The V call is TRBV28, the J call TRBJ1-3; 9 nucleotides agree with TRBD1. Sequencing input: PBMCs. Written as DNA, the CDR3 is TGTGCCAGCAGTCTCCGATACAGGGGGCCCCAGGGAAACACCATATATTTT. Translated: CASSLRYRGPQGNTIYF.